The clone carrying this TCR beta chain has just a few counts. This specimen includes other DNA sequences encoding the same CDR3. The authors' processing: Scientists estimated how many nucleated cells there were by amplifying reference gene primers. Assay: immunoSEQ multiplex PCR; the TCRdb copy retains only in-frame clones and omits some. V, J and clone size derive from that table, while D and trimming were established from the DNA sequence. The sample consists of hundreds of thousands of clones, roughly 85% of them appearing once. This sample is part of a study of blood T cell repertoires in COVID-19. About the research overall: Some COVID-19 samples were acute and others convalescent; all came from the United States, Italy and Spain. T cells, B-cell-depleted T cells, or PBMCs supplied cDNA or gDNA.

The V and J ends lost 6 bases and 0 bases respectively, with 10 bases between them. Germline V CDR1 and CDR2: SNHLY, FYNNEI. This CDR3 region has 14 residues. Sequencing was performed on peripheral blood. The chain employs TRBV2 and TRBJ2-3; a possible D gene is TRBD2 (5 bases). The clonotype was recovered from a human donor in a cohort sampled during active COVID-19. The CDR3 sequence: CASRAGGSTDTQYF. The CDR3 nucleotides read TGTGCCAGCAGGGCCGGCGGGAGCACAGATACGCAGTATTTT.